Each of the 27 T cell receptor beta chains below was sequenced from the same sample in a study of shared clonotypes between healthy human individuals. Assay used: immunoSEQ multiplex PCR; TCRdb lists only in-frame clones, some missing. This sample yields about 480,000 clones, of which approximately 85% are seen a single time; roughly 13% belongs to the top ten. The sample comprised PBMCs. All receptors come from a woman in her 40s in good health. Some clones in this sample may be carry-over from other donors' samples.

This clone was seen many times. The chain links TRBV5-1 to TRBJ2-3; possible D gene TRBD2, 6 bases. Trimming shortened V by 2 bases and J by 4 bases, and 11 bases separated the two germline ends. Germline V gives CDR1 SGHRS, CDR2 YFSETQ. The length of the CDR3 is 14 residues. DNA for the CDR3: TGCGCCAGCAGCTTTATTGGAGGGTCAGATACGCAGTATTTT. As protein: CASSFIGGSDTQYF. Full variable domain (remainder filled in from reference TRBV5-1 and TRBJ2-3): KAGVTQTPRYLIKTRGQQVTLSCSPISGHRSVSWYQQTPGQGLQFLFEYFSETQRNKGNFPGRFSGRQFSNSRSEMNVSTLELGDSALYLCASSFIGGSDTQYFGPGTRLTVL.

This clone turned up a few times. CDR3 sequence reads: CASSPNTGAYNSPLHF. CDR3 DNA sequence: TGTGCCAGCAGCCCTAACACAGGGGCCTATAATTCACCCCTCCACTTT. This chain links TRBV11-2 with TRBJ1-6; TRBD1 matches 7 bases. With 5 bases clipped from V and 2 bases from J, the junction kept 6 bases outside the gene matches. The CDR3 contains 16 residues. CDR1 is SGHAT and CDR2 is FQNNGV in the germline V gene.

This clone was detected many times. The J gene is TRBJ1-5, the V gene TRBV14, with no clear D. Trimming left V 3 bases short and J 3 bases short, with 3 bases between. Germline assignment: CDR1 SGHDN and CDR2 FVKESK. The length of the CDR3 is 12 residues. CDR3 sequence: CASSQVNQPQHF. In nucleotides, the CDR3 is TGTGCCAGCAGCCAGGTCAATCAGCCCCAGCATTTT.

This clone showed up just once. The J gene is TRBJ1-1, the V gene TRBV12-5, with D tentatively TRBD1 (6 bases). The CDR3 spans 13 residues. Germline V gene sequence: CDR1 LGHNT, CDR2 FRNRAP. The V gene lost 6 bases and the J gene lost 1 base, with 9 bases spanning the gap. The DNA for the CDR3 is TGTGCTAGTGGCCGGGACACGAACACTGAAGCTTTCTTT. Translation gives CASGRDTNTEAFF.

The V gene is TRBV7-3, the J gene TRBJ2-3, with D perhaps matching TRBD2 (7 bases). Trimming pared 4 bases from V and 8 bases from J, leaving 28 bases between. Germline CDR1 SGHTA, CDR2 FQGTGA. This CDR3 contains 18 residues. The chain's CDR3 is CASSSQKAGRGARGTQYF. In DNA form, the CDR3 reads TGTGCCAGCAGCTCACAGAAAGCGGGGAGGGGGGCCCGTGGTACGCAGTATTTT.

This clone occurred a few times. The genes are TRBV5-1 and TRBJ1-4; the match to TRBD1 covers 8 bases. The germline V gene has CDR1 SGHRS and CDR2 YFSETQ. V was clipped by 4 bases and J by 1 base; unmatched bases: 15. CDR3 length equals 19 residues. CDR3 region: CASSTTGTGLRRTNEKLFF. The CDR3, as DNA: TGCGCCAGCAGCACGACCGGGACAGGACTACGGCGAACTAATGAAAAACTGTTTTTT.

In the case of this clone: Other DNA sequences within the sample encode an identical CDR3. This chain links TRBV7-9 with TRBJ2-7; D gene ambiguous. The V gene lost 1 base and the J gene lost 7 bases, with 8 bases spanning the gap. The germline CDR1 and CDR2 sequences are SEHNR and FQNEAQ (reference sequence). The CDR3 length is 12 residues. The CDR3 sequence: CASSLVLGEQYF. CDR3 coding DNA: TGTGCCAGCAGCTTAGTTTTAGGTGAGCAGTACTTC.

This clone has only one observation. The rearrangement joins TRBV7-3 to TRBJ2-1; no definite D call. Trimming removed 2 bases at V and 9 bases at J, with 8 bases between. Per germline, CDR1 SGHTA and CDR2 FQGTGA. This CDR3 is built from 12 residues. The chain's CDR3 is CASSLGKGEQFF. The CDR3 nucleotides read TGTGCCAGCAGCTTAGGAAAGGGTGAGCAGTTCTTC.

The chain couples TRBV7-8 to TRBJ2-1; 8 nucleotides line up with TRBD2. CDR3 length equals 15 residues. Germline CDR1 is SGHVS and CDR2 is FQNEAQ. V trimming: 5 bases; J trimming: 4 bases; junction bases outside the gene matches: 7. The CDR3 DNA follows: TGTGCCAGCAGCCCACTAGCGGAAATTTACAATGAGCAGTTCTTC. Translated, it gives CASSPLAEIYNEQFF. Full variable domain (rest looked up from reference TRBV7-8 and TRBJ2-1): GAGVSQSPRYKVAKRGQDVALRCDPISGHVSLFWYQQALGQGPEFLTYFQNEAQLDKSGLPSDRFFAERPEGSVSTLKIQRTQQEDSAVYLCASSPLAEIYNEQFFGPGTRLTVL.

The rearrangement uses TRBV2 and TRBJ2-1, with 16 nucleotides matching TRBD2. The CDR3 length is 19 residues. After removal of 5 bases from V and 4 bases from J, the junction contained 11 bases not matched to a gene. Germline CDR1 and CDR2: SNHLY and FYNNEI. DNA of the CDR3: TGTGCCAGCAGTCCCGGGACTAGCGGGAGGGCCATCGCGTACAATGAGCAGTTCTTC. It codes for CASSPGTSGRAIAYNEQFF.

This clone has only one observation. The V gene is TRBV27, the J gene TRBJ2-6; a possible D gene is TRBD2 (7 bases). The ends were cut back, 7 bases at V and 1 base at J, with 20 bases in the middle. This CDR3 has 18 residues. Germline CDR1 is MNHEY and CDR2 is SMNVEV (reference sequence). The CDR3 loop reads CASIPSRGRGSGANVLTF. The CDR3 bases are TGTGCCAGCATCCCAAGCCGGGGGAGGGGGTCTGGGGCCAACGTCCTGACTTTC.

CDR3 DNA sequence: TGCGCCAGCAGCCAAAGGGGGACAGGGCTAGGCGGGGAGCTGTTTTTT. Translated, it gives CASSQRGTGLGGELFF. This chain joins TRBV4-1 and TRBJ2-2; 9 nucleotides line up with TRBD1. With 2 bases clipped from V and 7 bases from J, the junction kept 8 bases outside the gene matches. CDR1 is MGHRA and CDR2 is YSYEKL in the germline V gene. The CDR3 has 16 residues.

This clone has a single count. The CDR3 nucleotides read TGCGCCAGCAGCCCCCGACTCCCCGAGGGGAATGAGCAGTTCTTC. Encoded protein: CASSPRLPEGNEQFF. J is TRBJ2-1 and V is TRBV4-1; D possibly matches TRBD1 or TRBD2 (5 bases each). CDR1 and CDR2 from the germline V gene are MGHRA and YSYEKL. This CDR3 has 15 residues. The V end was cut by 4 bases, the J end by 7 bases, with 17 bases between.

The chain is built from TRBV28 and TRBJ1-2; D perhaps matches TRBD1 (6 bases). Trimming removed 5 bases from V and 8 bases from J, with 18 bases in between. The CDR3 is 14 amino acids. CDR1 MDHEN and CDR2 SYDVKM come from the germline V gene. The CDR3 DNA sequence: TGTGCCAGCAGTCCCCTGTGGGGGGCGGTAGGCTACACCTTC. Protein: CASSPLWGAVGYTF.

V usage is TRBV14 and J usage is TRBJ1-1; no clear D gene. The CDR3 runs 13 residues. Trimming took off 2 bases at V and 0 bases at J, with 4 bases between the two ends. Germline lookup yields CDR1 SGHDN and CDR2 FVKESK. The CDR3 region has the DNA TGTGCCAGCAGCCAACGATTGAACACTGAAGCTTTCTTT. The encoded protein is CASSQRLNTEAFF.

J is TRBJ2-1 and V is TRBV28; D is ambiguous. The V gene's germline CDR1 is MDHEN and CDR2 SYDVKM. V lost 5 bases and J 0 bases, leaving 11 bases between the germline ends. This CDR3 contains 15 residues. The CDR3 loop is CASSPDVSSYNEQFF. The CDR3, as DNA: TGTGCCAGCAGTCCCGACGTTAGCTCCTACAATGAGCAGTTCTTC.

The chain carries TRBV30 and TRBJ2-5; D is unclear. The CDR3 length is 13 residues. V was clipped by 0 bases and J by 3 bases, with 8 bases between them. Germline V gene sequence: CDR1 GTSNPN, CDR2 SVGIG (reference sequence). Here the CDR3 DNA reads TGTGCCTGGAGTGTTTCCCACGAAGAGACCCAGTACTTC. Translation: CAWSVSHEETQYF. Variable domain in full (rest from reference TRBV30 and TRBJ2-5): SQTIHQWPATLVQPVGSPLSLECTVEGTSNPNLYWYRQAAGRGLQLLFYSVGIGQISSEVPQNLSASRPQDRQFILSSKKLLLSDSGFYLCAWSVSHEETQYFGPGTRLLVL.

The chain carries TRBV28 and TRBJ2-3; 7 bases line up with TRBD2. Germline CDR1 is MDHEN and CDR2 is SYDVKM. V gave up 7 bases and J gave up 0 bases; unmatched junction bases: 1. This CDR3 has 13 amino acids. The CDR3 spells CASTSGSTDTQYF. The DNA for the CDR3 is TGTGCCAGCACTAGCGGAAGCACAGATACGCAGTATTTT. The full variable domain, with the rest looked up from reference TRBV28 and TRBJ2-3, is DVKVTQSSRYLVKRTGEKVFLECVQDMDHENMFWYRQDPGLGLRLIYFSYDVKMKEKGDIPEGYSVSREKKERFSLILESASTNQTSMYLCASTSGSTDTQYFGPGTRLTVL.

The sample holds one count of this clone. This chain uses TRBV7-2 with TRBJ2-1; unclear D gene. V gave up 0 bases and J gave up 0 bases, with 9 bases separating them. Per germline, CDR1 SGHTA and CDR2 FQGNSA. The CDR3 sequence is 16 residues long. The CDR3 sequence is CASSLAPPSSYNEQFF. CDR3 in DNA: TGTGCCAGCAGCTTAGCCCCGCCCAGCTCCTACAATGAGCAGTTCTTC.

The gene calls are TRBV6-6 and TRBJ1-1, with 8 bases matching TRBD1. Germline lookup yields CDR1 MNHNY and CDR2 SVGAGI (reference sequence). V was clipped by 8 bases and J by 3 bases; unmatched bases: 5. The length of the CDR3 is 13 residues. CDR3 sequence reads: CASFRGRDTEAFF. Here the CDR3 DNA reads TGTGCCAGCTTCAGGGGGCGAGACACTGAAGCTTTCTTT.

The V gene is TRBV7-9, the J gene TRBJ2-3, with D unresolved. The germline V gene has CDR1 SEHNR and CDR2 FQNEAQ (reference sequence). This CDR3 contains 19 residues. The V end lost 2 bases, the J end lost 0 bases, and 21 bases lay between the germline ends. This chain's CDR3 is CASSLRMVWTDSSTDTQYF. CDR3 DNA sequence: TGTGCCAGCAGCTTAAGGATGGTTTGGACGGATTCTAGCACAGATACGCAGTATTTT.

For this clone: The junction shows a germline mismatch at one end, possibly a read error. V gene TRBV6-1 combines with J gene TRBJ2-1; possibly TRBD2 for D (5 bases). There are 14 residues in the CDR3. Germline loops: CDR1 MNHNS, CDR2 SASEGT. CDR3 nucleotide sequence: TGTGCCAGCGGTGAGGGTCCTCGGGCTGATGAGCAGTTCTTC. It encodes CASGEGPRADEQFF.

As DNA, the CDR3 is TGTGCCAGCAGCTTGAGTAACACTGAAGCTTTCTTT. Protein product: CASSLSNTEAFF. The chain has TRBV5-6 and TRBJ1-1; D uncertain. From germline, CDR1 is SGHDT and CDR2 YYEEEE. Trimming removed 1 base at V and 2 bases at J, with 3 bases between. There are 12 residues in the CDR3.

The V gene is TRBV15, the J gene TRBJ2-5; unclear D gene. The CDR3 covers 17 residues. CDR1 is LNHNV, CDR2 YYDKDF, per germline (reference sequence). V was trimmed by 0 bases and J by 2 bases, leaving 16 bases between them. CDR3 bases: TGTGCCACCAGCAGAGACCCTCCGGGCGGTGGACAAGAGACCCAGTACTTC. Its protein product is CATSRDPPGGGQETQYF.

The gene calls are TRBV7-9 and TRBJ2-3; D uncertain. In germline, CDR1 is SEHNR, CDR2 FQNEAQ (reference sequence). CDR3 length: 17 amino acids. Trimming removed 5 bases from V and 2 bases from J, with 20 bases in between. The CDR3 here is CASSTSDGPEITDTQYF. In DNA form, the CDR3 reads TGTGCCAGCAGCACAAGCGACGGACCCGAGATCACAGATACGCAGTATTTT.

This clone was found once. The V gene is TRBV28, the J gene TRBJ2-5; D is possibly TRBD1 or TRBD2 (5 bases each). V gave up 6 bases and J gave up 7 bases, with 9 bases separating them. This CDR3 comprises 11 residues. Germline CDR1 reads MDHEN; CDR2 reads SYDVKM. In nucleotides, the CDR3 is TGTGCCAGCAGCTTGGGACCGACCCAGTACTTC. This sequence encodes CASSLGPTQYF.

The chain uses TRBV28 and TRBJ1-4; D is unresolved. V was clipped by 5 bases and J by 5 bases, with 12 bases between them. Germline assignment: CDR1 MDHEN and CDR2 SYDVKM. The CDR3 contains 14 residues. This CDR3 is CASSPPGLNEKLFF. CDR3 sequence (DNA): TGTGCCAGCAGTCCCCCCGGACTGAATGAAAAACTGTTTTTT.